The next 10 T cell receptor beta chains were all read from a single sample in a study of beta chain features in type 1 diabetes. Findings and limits, study-wide: Shorter TCRB CDR3s, moderately but significantly so, marked every one of the four CD4+ subsets in Type 1 diabetes patients.

Their target antigens are unknown. Since all of the isolated RNA was reverse transcribed, expressed TCRB transcripts were what got sequenced. Clones were read by immunoSEQ multiplex PCR, and TCRdb kept only the in-frame ones, dropping some. Of a few hundred thousand clones in the sample, about 20% were seen once. Sequenced sample: naive CD4+ T cells from blood. The source is a woman aged 40 to 50 with type 1 diabetes.

The chain uses TRBV30 and TRBJ2-1; 7 nucleotides match TRBD1. The V gene's germline CDR1 is GTSNPN and CDR2 SVGIG (reference sequence). The CDR3 spans 11 residues. CDR3 protein: CAGQDYNEQFF. DNA of the CDR3: TGTGCAGGACAGGACTACAATGAGCAGTTCTTC.

This clone was counted a few times. The chain is built from TRBV7-2 and TRBJ2-1; TRBD2 matches 10 bases. Looked up from germline, CDR1 is SGHTA and CDR2 is FQGNSA. The junction had 7 bases not matched to a gene; V was cut back by 4 bases and J by 7 bases. This CDR3 is 15 amino acids long. CDR3 protein: CASSSYGLAENEQFF. The CDR3 DNA follows: TGTGCCAGCAGCTCCTATGGACTAGCGGAAAATGAGCAGTTCTTC.

This clone was picked up a small number of times. The rearrangement links TRBV10-3 to TRBJ2-3; 10 bases are a match to TRBD1. Trimming cost V 7 bases and J 3 bases; bases outside gene matches: 4. The CDR3 runs to 14 residues. Per the germline V gene, CDR1 is ENHRY and CDR2 is SYGVKD. CDR3 sequence reads: CAITRQGATDTQYF. Written as DNA, the CDR3 is TGTGCCATCACCAGACAGGGGGCTACAGATACGCAGTATTTT.

CDR3 region: CASSQNRVFATNTEAFF. The CDR3 DNA reads as TGTGCCAGCAGTCAGAACAGGGTCTTCGCTACGAACACTGAAGCTTTCTTT. J is TRBJ1-1 and V is TRBV27, with a weak D call TRBD1 (6 bases). This CDR3 has 17 amino acids. Trimming took off 5 bases at V and 1 base at J, with 20 bases between the two ends. In germline, CDR1 is MNHEY, CDR2 SMNVEV (reference sequence).

The rearrangement uses TRBV5-1 and TRBJ2-7, with 12 bases lining up with TRBD2. CDR1 and CDR2 (germline): SGHRS, YFSETQ. This CDR3 has 15 amino acids. With V trimmed by 7 bases and J by 4 bases, 9 bases remained unmatched. The CDR3 DNA sequence: TGCGCCAGCGCAGGACTAGCGGGGAACCAATACGAGCAGTACTTC. It encodes CASAGLAGNQYEQYF.

The rearrangement uses TRBV7-2 and TRBJ1-5, with D possibly matching TRBD1 (6 bases). Germline assignment: CDR1 SGHTA and CDR2 FQGNSA. The CDR3 extends over 16 amino acids. Trimming took off 5 bases at V and 7 bases at J, with 21 bases between the two ends. The CDR3 loop reads CASSPPGIGGRQPQHF. In DNA form, the CDR3 reads TGTGCCAGCAGCCCCCCCGGCATCGGGGGGCGACAGCCCCAGCATTTT.

The table lists this clone with a few counts. CDR3 sequence (DNA): TGTGCCAGCAGTGCCCTCAATGAGCAGTTCTTC. Encoded protein: CASSALNEQFF. The V gene is TRBV25-1, the J gene TRBJ2-1; D call uncertain. CDR3 size: 11 residues. Germline V CDR1 and CDR2: MGHDK, SYGVNS. The germline V and J ends were trimmed by 4 bases and 6 bases, with 4 bases remaining between them.

This clone was detected a few times. The genes are TRBV18 and TRBJ2-7, with 10 nucleotides matching TRBD1. The germline V gene encodes CDR1 KGHSH and CDR2 LQKENI. The CDR3 is made up of 15 amino acids. V lost 3 bases and J lost 6; bases outside the gene matches: 8. The CDR3: CASSPRGTGEIEQYF. The CDR3 coding sequence is TGTGCCAGCTCACCCCGCGGGACAGGGGAAATCGAGCAGTACTTC.

V gene TRBV7-2 combines with J gene TRBJ1-2; D gene ambiguous. The CDR3 runs 12 residues. Looked up from germline, CDR1 is SGHTA and CDR2 is FQGNSA. CDR3: CANGRVDYGYTF. The DNA for the CDR3 is TGTGCAAACGGGAGGGTGGACTATGGCTACACCTTC.

This clone was counted a few times. V and J are TRBV5-4 and TRBJ2-5; tentative D call: TRBD1 (6 bases). The V end lost 4 bases, the J end lost 0 bases, and 13 bases lay between the germline ends. The CDR3 runs 15 residues. The germline gives CDR1 SGHNT, CDR2 YYREEE (reference sequence). The CDR3 sequence is CASSLDTGHQETQYF. CDR3 DNA: TGTGCCAGCAGCCTTGACACAGGGCACCAAGAGACCCAGTACTTC. Variable domain in full (rest from reference TRBV5-4 and TRBJ2-5): ETGVTQSPTHLIKTRGQQVTLRCSSQSGHNTVSWYQQALGQGPQFIFQYYREEENGRGNFPPRFSGLQFPNYSSELNVNALELDDSALYLCASSLDTGHQETQYFGPGTRLLVL.